The present T cell receptor beta chain was sequenced within a study of cytomegalovirus exposure and HLA in healthy donors. Broader study findings: Reports described diagnosis of cytomegalovirus status by the classifier as highly specific and sensitive.

The table came from immunoSEQ multiplex PCR; TCRdb's copy has only in-frame clones and leaves some out. The sample includes 120,000 or so clones, around 90% of them seen just once. CDR1 and CDR2 (germline): MNHNY, SVGAGI (reference sequence). CDR3 length: 14 amino acids. The germline V and J ends were trimmed by 6 bases and 4 bases, with 15 bases remaining between them. Concerning this clone itself: Its matching antigen is unknown.

The chain links TRBV6-6 to TRBJ1-1; a possible D gene is TRBD1 (6 bases). The sequence was collected from a young woman in good health and CMV-seronegative. Source material: PBMCs. CDR3 coding DNA: TGTGCCAGCAGCCAAAATCTAGGGGGCACTGAAGCTTTCTTT. It translates to CASSQNLGGTEAFF.